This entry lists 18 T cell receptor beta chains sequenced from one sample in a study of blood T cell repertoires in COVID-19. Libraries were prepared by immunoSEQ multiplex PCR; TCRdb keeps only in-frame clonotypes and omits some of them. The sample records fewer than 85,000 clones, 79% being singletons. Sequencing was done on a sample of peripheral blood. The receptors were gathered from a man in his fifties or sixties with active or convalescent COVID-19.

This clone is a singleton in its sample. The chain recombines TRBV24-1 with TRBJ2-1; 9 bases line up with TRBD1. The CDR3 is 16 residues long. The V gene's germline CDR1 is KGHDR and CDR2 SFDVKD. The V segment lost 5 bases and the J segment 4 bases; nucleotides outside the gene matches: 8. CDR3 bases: TGTGCCACCAGTGTGGGCCCGGGACAGGGTTACAATGAGCAGTTCTTC. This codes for CATSVGPGQGYNEQFF.

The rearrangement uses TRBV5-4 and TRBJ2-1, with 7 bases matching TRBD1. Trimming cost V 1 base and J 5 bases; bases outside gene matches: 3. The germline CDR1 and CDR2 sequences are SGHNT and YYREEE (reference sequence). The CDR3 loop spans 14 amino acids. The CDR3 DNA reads TGTGCCAGCAGCTTGCTACAGGGGAACAATGAGCAGTTCTTC. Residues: CASSLLQGNNEQFF. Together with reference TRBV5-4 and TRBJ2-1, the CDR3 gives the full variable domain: ETGVTQSPTHLIKTRGQQVTLRCSSQSGHNTVSWYQQALGQGPQFIFQYYREEENGRGNFPPRFSGLQFPNYSSELNVNALELDDSALYLCASSLLQGNNEQFFGPGTRLTVL.

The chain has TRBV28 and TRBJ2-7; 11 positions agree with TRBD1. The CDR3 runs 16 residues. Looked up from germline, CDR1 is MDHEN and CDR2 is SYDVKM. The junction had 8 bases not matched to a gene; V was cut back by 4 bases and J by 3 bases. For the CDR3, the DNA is TGTGCCAGCAGTTCAACCGCGGGACAGGGGGGCTACGAGCAGTACTTC. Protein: CASSSTAGQGGYEQYF.

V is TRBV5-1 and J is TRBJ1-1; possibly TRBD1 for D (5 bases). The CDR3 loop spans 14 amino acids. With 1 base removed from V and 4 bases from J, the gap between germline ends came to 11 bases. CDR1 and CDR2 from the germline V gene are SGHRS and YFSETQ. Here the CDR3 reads CASSLRQGGTEAFF. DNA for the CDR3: TGCGCCAGCAGCTTGCGTCAGGGCGGCACTGAAGCTTTCTTT.

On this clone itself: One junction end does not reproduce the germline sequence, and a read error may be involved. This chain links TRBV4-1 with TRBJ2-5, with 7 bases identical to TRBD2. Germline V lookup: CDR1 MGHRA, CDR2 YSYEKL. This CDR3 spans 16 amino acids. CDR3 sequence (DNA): TGCGCCCGCAGCCATGGGCGGGACTGGGGGGGGGAGACCCAGTACTTC. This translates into CARSHGRDWGGETQYF.

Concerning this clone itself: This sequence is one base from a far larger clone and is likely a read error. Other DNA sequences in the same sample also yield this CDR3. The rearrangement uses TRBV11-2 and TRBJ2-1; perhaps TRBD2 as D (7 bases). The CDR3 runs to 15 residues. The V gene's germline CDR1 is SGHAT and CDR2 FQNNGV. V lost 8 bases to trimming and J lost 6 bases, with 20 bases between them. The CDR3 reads CASRGGGRGGNEQFF. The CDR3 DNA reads TGTGCCAGCCGTGGGGGGGGCAGGGGAGGCAATGAGCAGTTCTTC.

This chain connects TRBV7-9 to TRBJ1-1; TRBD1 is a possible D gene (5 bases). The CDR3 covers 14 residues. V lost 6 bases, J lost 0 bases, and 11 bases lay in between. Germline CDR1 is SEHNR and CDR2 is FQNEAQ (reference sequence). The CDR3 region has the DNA TGTGCCAGCAGAGACAGTTCCATGAACACTGAAGCTTTCTTT. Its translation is CASRDSSMNTEAFF.

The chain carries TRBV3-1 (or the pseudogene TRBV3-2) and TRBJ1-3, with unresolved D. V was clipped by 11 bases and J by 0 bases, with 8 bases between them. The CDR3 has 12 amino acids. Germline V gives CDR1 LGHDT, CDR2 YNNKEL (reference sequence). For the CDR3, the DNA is TGTGCCTCAGGATCCTCTGGAAACACCATATATTTT. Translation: CASGSSGNTIYF.

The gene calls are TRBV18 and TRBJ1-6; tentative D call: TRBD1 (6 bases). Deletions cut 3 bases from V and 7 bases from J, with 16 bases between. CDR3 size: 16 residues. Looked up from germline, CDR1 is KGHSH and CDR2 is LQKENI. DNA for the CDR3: TGTGCCAGCTCACCGAATTACGGGGGGCCCAATTCACCCCTCCACTTT. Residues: CASSPNYGGPNSPLHF.

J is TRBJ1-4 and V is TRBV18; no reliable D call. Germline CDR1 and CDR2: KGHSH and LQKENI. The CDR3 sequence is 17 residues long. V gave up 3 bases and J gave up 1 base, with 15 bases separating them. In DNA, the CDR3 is TGTGCCAGCTCACCTTCCGCGGCAGTTAGAACTAATGAAAAACTGTTTTTT. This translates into CASSPSAAVRTNEKLFF.

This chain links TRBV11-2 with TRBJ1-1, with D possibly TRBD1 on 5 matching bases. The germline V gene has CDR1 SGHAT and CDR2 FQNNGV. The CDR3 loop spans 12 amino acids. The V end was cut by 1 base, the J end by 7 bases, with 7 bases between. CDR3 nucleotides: TGTGCCAGCAGCTTAGGGGGGGGTGAAGCTTTCTTT. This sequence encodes CASSLGGGEAFF.

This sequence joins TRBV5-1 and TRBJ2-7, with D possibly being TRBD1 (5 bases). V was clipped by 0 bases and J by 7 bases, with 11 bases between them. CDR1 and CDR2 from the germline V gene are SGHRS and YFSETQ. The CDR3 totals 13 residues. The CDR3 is CASSLVDSPEQYF. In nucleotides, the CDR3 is TGCGCCAGCAGCTTGGTTGACAGTCCGGAGCAGTACTTC.

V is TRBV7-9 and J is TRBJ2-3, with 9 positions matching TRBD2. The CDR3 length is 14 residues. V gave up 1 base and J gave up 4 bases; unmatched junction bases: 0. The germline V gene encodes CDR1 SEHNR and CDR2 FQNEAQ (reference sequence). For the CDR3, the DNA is TGTGCCAGCAGCTTAGGCGGGGGGGCAGATACGCAGTATTTT. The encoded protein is CASSLGGGADTQYF.

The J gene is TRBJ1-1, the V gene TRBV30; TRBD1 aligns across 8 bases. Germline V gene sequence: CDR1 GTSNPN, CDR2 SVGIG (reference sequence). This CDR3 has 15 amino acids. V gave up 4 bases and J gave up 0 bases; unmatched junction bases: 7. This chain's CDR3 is CAWKRLGQVNTEAFF. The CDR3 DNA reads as TGTGCCTGGAAGAGGTTGGGACAGGTGAACACTGAAGCTTTCTTT.

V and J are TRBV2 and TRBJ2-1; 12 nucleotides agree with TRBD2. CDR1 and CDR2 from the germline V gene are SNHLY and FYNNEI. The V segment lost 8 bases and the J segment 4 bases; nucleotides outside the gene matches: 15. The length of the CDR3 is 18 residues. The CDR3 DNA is TGTGCCAGCTATACTAGCGGGGGGACACACAATCATTACAATGAGCAGTTCTTC. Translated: CASYTSGGTHNHYNEQFF.

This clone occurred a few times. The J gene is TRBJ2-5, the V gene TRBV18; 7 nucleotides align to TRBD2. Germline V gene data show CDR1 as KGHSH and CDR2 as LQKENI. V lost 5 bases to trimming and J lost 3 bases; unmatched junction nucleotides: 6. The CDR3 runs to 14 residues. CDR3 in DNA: TGTGCCAGCTCATTGGCTAGCGGCGAAGAGACCCAGTACTTC. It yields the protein CASSLASGEETQYF.

The CDR3 bases are TGTGCCAGCAGCCAAGGGCCGGGACTAGGGTACGAGCAGTACTTC. Its protein product is CASSQGPGLGYEQYF. The J gene is TRBJ2-7, the V gene TRBV3-1 (or the pseudogene TRBV3-2); 8 bases align to TRBD2. Germline V gene lookup returns CDR1 LGHDT and CDR2 YNNKEL (reference sequence). V shed 1 base, J shed 4 bases, and the junction held 6 bases outside the gene matches. CDR3 length: 15 residues.

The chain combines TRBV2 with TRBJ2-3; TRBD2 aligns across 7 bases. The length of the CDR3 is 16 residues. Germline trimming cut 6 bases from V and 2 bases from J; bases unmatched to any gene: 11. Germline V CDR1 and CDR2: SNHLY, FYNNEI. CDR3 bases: TGTGCCAGCAGCCCCCGGGGCGGGGGATCCACAGATACGCAGTATTTT. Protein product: CASSPRGGGSTDTQYF.